This TCR beta chain was obtained from a study of blood T cells in healthy people across ages. Turning to this clonotype: Its antigen remains unknown.

Study findings and constraints: Expanded clonotype changes were possibly confounded by unknown donor CMV status. There was a strong correlation between TCR beta diversity and naive T cell percentage.

A J-beta primer mix and a sample-barcoded 5' primer were used in a second PCR of roughly 6 to 12 cycles. The template-switch adaptor was a 5' adaptor with 12 random nucleotides. It tagged each cDNA molecule. Each CDR3 protein is one row after TCRdb ran MiXCR on the 5' RACE reads. The table shows more than 700,000 distinct CDR3 sequences, with 46% occurring only once. The V gene lost 4 bases and the J gene lost 0 bases, with 7 bases spanning the gap. The germline V gene encodes CDR1 DFQATT and CDR2 SNEGSKA (reference sequence). The CDR3 loop spans 14 amino acids. This chain connects TRBV20-1 to TRBJ2-6; D remains unclear. The TCR sequence derives from a man older than 75 in good health. Sequenced: blood. The DNA of the CDR3 is TGCAGTGCTAACACTCTCTCTGGGGCCAACGTCCTGACTTTC. Translated: CSANTLSGANVLTF.